This entry is about one T cell receptor beta chain. Clones were read by immunoSEQ multiplex PCR, and TCRdb kept only the in-frame ones, dropping some. There are roughly 27,000 clones in the sample; approximately 81% occur only once, and roughly 8% lies in the top ten. This entry is derived from a study of T cell changes during pregnancy in multiple sclerosis. The sample was CD8+ T cells from peripheral blood mononuclear cells, taken after pregnancy. The clonotype was recovered from a female donor with multiple sclerosis, enrolled in a pregnancy study.

The DNA for the CDR3 is TGTGCCAGCAGCGCCCCTGACAGGGGGCTTGGAGATGAGCAGTTCTTC. Translation: CASSAPDRGLGDEQFF. V usage is TRBV21-1 and J usage is TRBJ2-1; TRBD1, as called in the table, went unchecked against the DNA. TRBV21-1 is noted as a pseudogene. The CDR3 loop spans 16 amino acids.